Presented here are 22 T cell receptor beta chains from one specimen sequenced in a study of CD8 T cells in ankylosing spondylitis. Using its own MiXCR run on the 5' RACE reads, TCRdb lists one record per CDR3 protein. Among about 140,000 distinct CDR3 sequences listed, 6% to 8.5% were seen once. The sample consisted of blood, either unsorted or a sorted T cell fraction (not recorded which). The receptors were gathered from a female donor with ankylosing spondylitis or in good health (not recorded which).

This clonotype was observed at least ten times. V usage is TRBV5-1 and J usage is TRBJ1-4; 8 nucleotides match TRBD1. Losses at the gene ends were 2 bases for V and 8 bases for J; bases not matched to a gene: 5. Germline assignment: CDR1 SGHRS and CDR2 YFSETQ. This CDR3 region has 14 residues. The chain's CDR3 is CASSFGTGREKLFF. In DNA form, the CDR3 reads TGCGCCAGCAGCTTTGGGACAGGAAGAGAAAAACTGTTTTTT. Filled out from reference TRBV5-1 and TRBJ1-4, the complete variable domain reads KAGVTQTPRYLIKTRGQQVTLSCSPISGHRSVSWYQQTPGQGLQFLFEYFSETQRNKGNFPGRFSGRQFSNSRSEMNVSTLELGDSALYLCASSFGTGREKLFFGSGTQLSVL.

This clonotype was detected many times. This sequence joins TRBV20-1 and TRBJ2-7, with D hard to call. V lost 1 base to trimming and J lost 3 bases, with 7 bases between them. CDR3 length: 12 residues. Germline V gene sequence: CDR1 DFQATT, CDR2 SNEGSKA (reference sequence). CDR3 DNA: TGCAGTGCTAGAGGGTCCGGCTACGAGCAGTACTTC. This gives the protein CSARGSGYEQYF.

This clonotype has a count of ten or more. The V call is TRBV5-1, the J call TRBJ1-2; D might be TRBD1 (5 bases). V was shortened by 4 bases and J by 3 bases, with 10 bases between the two germline ends. In germline, CDR1 is SGHRS, CDR2 YFSETQ. The CDR3 runs to 13 residues. The CDR3 sequence is CASSPGADYGYTF. The CDR3 DNA follows: TGCGCCAGCAGCCCCGGGGCGGACTATGGCTACACCTTC.

This clonotype has a count of ten or more. The genes are TRBV20-1 and TRBJ2-5; 8 bases are a match to TRBD2. Trimming removed 5 bases from V and 5 bases from J; junction bases left unmatched: 7. The CDR3 runs to 13 residues. Germline V CDR1 and CDR2: DFQATT, SNEGSKA (reference sequence). The CDR3 spells CSAGRGAGETQYF. CDR3 coding DNA: TGCAGTGCTGGGCGGGGGGCCGGTGAGACCCAGTACTTC.

The chain carries TRBV19 and TRBJ2-2; D is possibly TRBD1 (6 bases). CDR1 and CDR2 from the germline V gene are LNHDA and SQIVND (reference sequence). V was cut by 1 base and J by 1 base, with 10 bases left in between. The CDR3 contains 16 residues. The CDR3 region is CASSIAGELNTGELFF. The CDR3 region has the DNA TGTGCCAGTAGTATAGCAGGGGAGTTGAACACCGGGGAGCTGTTTTTT. Supplemented by reference TRBV19 and TRBJ2-2, the full variable domain reads DGGITQSPKYLFRKEGQNVTLSCEQNLNHDAMYWYRQDPGQGLRLIYYSQIVNDFQKGDIAEGYSVSREKKESFPLTVTSAQKNPTAFYLCASSIAGELNTGELFFGEGSRLTVL.

Many counts were recorded for this clonotype. V is TRBV6-5 and J is TRBJ1-4; perhaps TRBD1 as D (5 bases). The germline V gene encodes CDR1 MNHEY and CDR2 SVGAGI. This CDR3 has 16 residues. Trimming pared 2 bases from V and 5 bases from J, leaving 15 bases between. The CDR3 sequence: CASSYPQGAGNEKLFF. The CDR3, as DNA: TGTGCCAGCAGTTACCCCCAGGGCGCAGGGAATGAAAAACTGTTTTTT.

Ten or more counts support this clonotype. The gene calls are TRBV24-1 and TRBJ1-2; 7 bases line up with TRBD1. Germline lookup yields CDR1 KGHDR and CDR2 SFDVKD. There are 14 residues in the CDR3. The trim removed 2 bases at V and 5 bases at J, leaving 4 bases unmatched. The CDR3 protein is CATSDSGTDYGYTF. The CDR3 DNA follows: TGTGCCACCAGTGATTCGGGGACAGATTATGGCTACACCTTC.

A few counts support this clonotype. The chain has TRBV4-1 and TRBJ2-7, with a tentative D call TRBD2 (5 bases). The CDR3 has 13 residues. Trimming took off 2 bases at V and 3 bases at J, with 8 bases between the two ends. Looked up from germline, CDR1 is MGHRA and CDR2 is YSYEKL. The CDR3 DNA reads TGCGCCAGCAGCCAAACTAGATTCTACGAGCAGTACTTC. Protein product: CASSQTRFYEQYF.

This clonotype appeared many times. The chain combines TRBV20-1 with TRBJ2-5; a possible D gene is TRBD1 (6 bases). CDR3 length equals 14 residues. V lost 1 base to trimming and J lost 5 bases, with 14 bases between them. Germline V lookup: CDR1 DFQATT, CDR2 SNEGSKA (reference sequence). DNA of the CDR3: TGCAGTGCTAGAGTGGGGGCCCGCGGTGAGACCCAGTACTTC. Residues: CSARVGARGETQYF.

This clonotype was seen more than once but under ten times. The chain joins TRBV5-6 to TRBJ2-1; the match to TRBD1 covers 7 bases. Germline loops: CDR1 SGHDT, CDR2 YYEEEE. CDR3 length equals 16 residues. V dropped 8 bases and J dropped 6; count of bases not matched to a gene: 17. CDR3 loop: CASSRRSGTEGNEQFF. CDR3 nucleotides: TGTGCCAGTTCGAGGCGCTCCGGGACAGAGGGCAATGAGCAGTTCTTC.

This clonotype was observed at least ten times. The gene calls are TRBV7-6 and TRBJ1-5; no clear D. The CDR3 is made up of 19 amino acids. The V gene lost 2 bases and the J gene lost 0 bases, with 20 bases spanning the gap. The germline gives CDR1 SGHVS, CDR2 FNYEAQ. CDR3 in amino acids: CASSLYSDRAWDSNQPQHF. The CDR3 region has the DNA TGTGCCAGCAGCTTATATAGCGATAGGGCTTGGGATAGCAATCAGCCCCAGCATTTT.

This clonotype was detected ten times or more. This sequence joins TRBV7-9 and TRBJ2-7; D ambiguous. The CDR3 runs to 13 residues. Per germline, CDR1 SEHNR and CDR2 FQNEAQ (reference sequence). Deletions cut 1 base from V and 6 bases from J, with 10 bases between. Here the CDR3 reads CASSLGAVSEQYF. CDR3 nucleotide sequence: TGTGCCAGCAGCTTAGGAGCAGTCTCCGAGCAGTACTTC.

Many counts were recorded for this clonotype. The V gene is TRBV5-1, the J gene TRBJ1-6, with unresolved D. Germline-derived CDR1 and CDR2 are SGHRS and YFSETQ. V dropped 0 bases and J dropped 8 bases, with 15 bases sitting between them. CDR3 length: 16 residues. CDR3 sequence (DNA): TGCGCCAGCAGCTTGGGAAGAGGGAGCGGAGATTCACCCCTCCACTTT. Translated, it gives CASSLGRGSGDSPLHF.

This clonotype was counted at least ten times. V and J are TRBV6-5 and TRBJ2-4; D is unclear. Germline V gene lookup returns CDR1 MNHEY and CDR2 SVGAGI. The V end lost 0 bases, the J end lost 7 bases, and 10 bases lay between the germline ends. The CDR3 runs 14 residues. The CDR3 spells CASSYSHSGNIQYF. Written as DNA, the CDR3 is TGTGCCAGCAGTTACTCGCACAGTGGGAACATTCAGTACTTC.

V and J are TRBV7-9 and TRBJ1-1; D is unresolved. This CDR3 comprises 10 residues. CDR1 is SEHNR, CDR2 FQNEAQ, per germline (reference sequence). The V end lost 5 bases, the J end lost 9 bases, and 7 bases lay between the germline ends. CDR3 coding DNA: TGTGCCAGCAGCCCACCCAAAGCTTTCTTT. Protein sequence: CASSPPKAFF.

This clonotype was seen ten or more times. The rearrangement joins TRBV20-1 to TRBJ2-7; 13 positions agree with TRBD2. V shed 6 bases, J shed 2 bases, and the junction held 10 bases outside the gene matches. The CDR3 totals 16 residues. Germline assignment: CDR1 DFQATT and CDR2 SNEGSKA (reference sequence). CDR3 residues: CSAIRLAGGLPYEQYF. In nucleotides, the CDR3 is TGCAGTGCCATCCGACTAGCGGGGGGCCTACCCTACGAGCAGTACTTC.

In its sample, this clonotype was seen many times. The genes are TRBV9 and TRBJ2-5, with TRBD2 matching over 12 bases. The CDR3 runs to 16 residues. Germline V gene sequence: CDR1 SGDLS, CDR2 YYNGEE. The ends lost 3 bases at V and 1 base at J; junction bases unmatched: 4. DNA of the CDR3: TGTGCCAGCAGCGCCTGGACTAGCGGGGCCCAAGAGACCCAGTACTTC. It translates to CASSAWTSGAQETQYF. Full variable domain (remainder filled in from reference TRBV9 and TRBJ2-5): DSGVTQTPKHLITATGQRVTLRCSPRSGDLSVYWYQQSLDQGLQFLIQYYNGEERAKGNILERFSAQQFPDLHSELNLSSLELGDSALYFCASSAWTSGAQETQYFGPGTRLLVL.

In its sample, this clonotype was seen many times. The chain is built from TRBV4-1 and TRBJ2-3; TRBD2 matches 10 bases. In germline, CDR1 is MGHRA, CDR2 YSYEKL. The length of the CDR3 is 19 residues. After removal of 4 bases from V and 4 bases from J, the junction contained 17 bases not matched to a gene. This chain's CDR3 is CASSRLRAGLAGEADTQYF. The CDR3 DNA reads as TGCGCCAGCAGCCGGCTAAGGGCGGGGCTAGCGGGGGAGGCAGATACGCAGTATTTT.

The genes are TRBV28 and TRBJ1-1, with no clear D. The germline V gene has CDR1 MDHEN and CDR2 SYDVKM. Trimming left V 6 bases short and J 3 bases short, with 8 bases between. The CDR3 has 12 residues. CDR3 sequence (DNA): TGTGCCAGCAGCGACGGCTACACTGAAGCTTTCTTT. This sequence encodes CASSDGYTEAFF.

This clonotype was seen repeatedly, ten times or more. The gene calls are TRBV25-1 and TRBJ2-3, with a weak D call TRBD1 (5 bases). Per the germline V gene, CDR1 is MGHDK and CDR2 is SYGVNS. V was trimmed by 7 bases and J by 0 bases, leaving 11 bases between them. This CDR3 region has 14 residues. CDR3 amino acids: CASTGPFSTDTQYF. The CDR3 DNA reads as TGTGCCAGCACAGGGCCGTTTAGCACAGATACGCAGTATTTT.

This clonotype was counted ten times or more. The rearrangement links TRBV18 to TRBJ2-2, with TRBD1 matching over 10 bases. Germline-derived CDR1 and CDR2 are KGHSH and LQKENI. The CDR3 has 17 residues. J gave up 2 bases and V 2 bases, and 5 bases lay outside the gene matches. CDR3 sequence: CASSPSDRGRNTGELFF. The CDR3 bases are TGTGCCAGCTCACCATCCGACAGGGGGCGCAACACCGGGGAGCTGTTTTTT. Supplemented by reference TRBV18 and TRBJ2-2, the full variable domain reads NAGVMQNPRHLVRRRGQEARLRCSPMKGHSHVYWYRQLPEEGLKFMVYLQKENIIDESGMPKERFSAEFPKEGPSILRIQQVVRGDSAAYFCASSPSDRGRNTGELFFGEGSRLTVL.

This clonotype was seen a few times. The rearrangement joins TRBV18 to TRBJ2-7; the match to TRBD1 covers 7 bases. Germline lookup yields CDR1 KGHSH and CDR2 LQKENI. V shed 2 bases, J shed 4 bases, and the junction held 5 bases outside the gene matches. The CDR3 covers 14 residues. The CDR3 is CASSPRQGVYEQYF. The CDR3 DNA sequence: TGTGCCAGCTCACCAAGACAGGGAGTGTACGAGCAGTACTTC. The full variable domain, completed using reference TRBV18 and TRBJ2-7, is NAGVMQNPRHLVRRRGQEARLRCSPMKGHSHVYWYRQLPEEGLKFMVYLQKENIIDESGMPKERFSAEFPKEGPSILRIQQVVRGDSAAYFCASSPRQGVYEQYFGPGTRLTVT.